Below are 5 T cell receptor beta chains sequenced from a single sample in a study of T-cell memory formation after mild COVID-19. TCRdb called the 5' RACE reads again in MiXCR, with one record for every CDR3 protein. Among 250,000 to 350,000 distinct CDR3 sequences listed, 15% to 20% were seen once. The specimen sequenced was PBMCs or a T cell subset sorted from them (not recorded which). These receptors all come from a man younger than 35 who had mild COVID-19 (a few samples of this study predate the infection). Cell type and time point are not known.

This rearrangement joins TRBV3-1 to TRBJ1-6, with D possibly matching TRBD1 (5 bases). The CDR3 contains 15 residues. Germline CDR1 and CDR2: LGHDT and YNNKEL (reference sequence). V lost 4 bases to trimming and J lost 8 bases, with 15 bases between them. The CDR3 spells CASSRGGRVYSPLHF. CDR3 nucleotides: TGTGCCAGCAGCCGAGGCGGCAGGGTTTATTCACCCCTCCACTTT.

This clonotype was counted many times. The chain joins TRBV3-1 to TRBJ2-3; D possibly matches TRBD1 or TRBD2 (5 bases each). V was clipped by 3 bases and J by 4 bases, with 8 bases between them. The V gene's germline CDR1 is LGHDT and CDR2 YNNKEL (reference sequence). This CDR3 contains 13 residues. Here the CDR3 reads CASSQLGADTQYF. CDR3 DNA: TGTGCCAGCAGCCAGCTGGGGGCAGATACGCAGTATTTT.

The chain combines TRBV24-1 with TRBJ2-7, with D maybe TRBD1 (6 bases). Germline V gene sequence: CDR1 KGHDR, CDR2 SFDVKD. V lost 5 bases, J lost 4 bases, and 11 bases lay in between. CDR3 length: 13 amino acids. CDR3 protein: CATSAGDRYEQYF. The CDR3 coding sequence is TGTGCCACCAGTGCCGGAGACAGGTACGAGCAGTACTTC.

In this sample, this clonotype turned up many times. This chain connects TRBV7-9 to TRBJ2-1; D not certain. V lost 1 base to trimming and J lost 7 bases, with 8 bases between them. The CDR3 is 13 residues long. Germline loops: CDR1 SEHNR, CDR2 FQNEAQ (reference sequence). CDR3 sequence: CASSLGSLNEQFF. The CDR3 DNA follows: TGTGCCAGCAGCTTAGGGTCCCTGAATGAGCAGTTCTTC. The full variable domain, its missing parts supplied by reference TRBV7-9 and TRBJ2-1, is DTGVSQNPRHKITKRGQNVTFRCDPISEHNRLYWYRQTLGQGPEFLTYFQNEAQLEKSRLLSDRFSAERPKGSFSTLEIQRTEQGDSAMYLCASSLGSLNEQFFGPGTRLTVL.

This clonotype came up a few times. This sequence joins TRBV7-6 and TRBJ2-1; 11 nucleotides match TRBD2. This CDR3 comprises 16 residues. Germline V CDR1 and CDR2: SGHVS, FNYEAQ. With V trimmed by 1 base and J by 12 bases, 11 bases remained unmatched. CDR3 coding DNA: TGTGCCAGCAGCTTAGGGGTAGCGGGGGGGACCGTAGGGCAGTTCTTC. Protein: CASSLGVAGGTVGQFF.